This T cell receptor beta chain was found in a study of OX40 agonist ivuxolimab in advanced cancers. Study summary: The study reported partial responses in three patients: one hepatocellular carcinoma, two cutaneous melanoma.

Comment on this clone: Its antigen is as yet unknown.

The V gene's germline CDR1 is MNHEY and CDR2 SVGAGI. The CDR3 runs 14 residues. V was shortened by 5 bases and J by 2 bases, with 10 bases between the two germline ends. Clones were sequenced by immunoSEQ multiplex PCR, and TCRdb holds only the in-frame ones, with some missing. The table includes about 150,000 clones, roughly 91% detected once. Findings and limits, study-wide: Doses of 0.1 to 3.0 mg/kg were accompanied by clonal expansion of CD4+ and CD8+ blood T cells by week 6.

Sequences were derived from CD4+ or CD8+ T cells sorted from blood, sampled in a trial of the OX40 agonist ivuxolimab. The chain is built from TRBV6-5 and TRBJ1-3; D is unresolved. The sequence derives from an adult with an advanced solid tumor such as melanoma, head and neck, liver or kidney cancer. The CDR3 DNA reads as TGTGCCAGCAGTGAAGGCATCCCTGGAAACACCATATATTTT. Translation gives CASSEGIPGNTIYF.